This is a list of T cell receptor beta chains from one sample in a study of cytomegalovirus exposure and HLA in healthy donors. TCRdb keeps only in-frame clones here, not all; method: immunoSEQ multiplex PCR. The table lists under 150,000 clones, 85% to 90% of them singletons, with 1.5% to 2% in the top ten. The sample comprised PBMCs. These receptors were collected from a young woman in good health and CMV-seronegative. Both conserved end residues are part of each CDR3. D genes are given only for firm matches. Not every row has a clone size; where given, it reads once, few, many or a size class.

.	TRBV28	.	TRBJ1-2	TGTGCCAGCAGTAACCCGTCGGGGGAGAGGAGGGGCTACACCTTC	CASSNPSGERRGYTF
.	TRBV18	.	TRBJ2-2	TGTGCCAGCTCTACCCGACACTCCACCGGGGAGCTGTTTTTT	CASSTRHSTGELFF
.	TRBV7-9	few	TRBJ2-7	TGTGCCAGCAGCAGCAGAGGGAACTCCTACGAGCAGTACTTC	CASSSRGNSYEQYF
.	TRBV6-5	once	TRBJ2-2	TGTGCCAGCAGTTACACAGGGGGGGACACCGGGGAGCTGTTTTTT	CASSYTGGDTGELFF
TRBD1	TRBV5-4	.	TRBJ1-4	TGTGCCAGCAGCCACCGGGACAGCGTTAATGAAAAACTGTTTTTT	CASSHRDSVNEKLFF
TRBD1	TRBV28	few	TRBJ2-7	TGTGCCAGCAGCCAACCGCTGGGACAGGGGGTCTACGAGCAGTACTTC	CASSQPLGQGVYEQYF
TRBD2	TRBV2	.	TRBJ2-1	TGTGCCAGCAGTACCGGAGCCGGGACTAGCGGGGGGGCTTTGGCCTACAATGAGCAGTTCTTC	CASSTGAGTSGGALAYNEQFF
TRBD1	TRBV27	.	TRBJ1-2	TGTGCCAGCAGTTTAAACGACAGGGTCAACTATGGCTACACCTTC	CASSLNDRVNYGYTF
.	TRBV5-8	.	TRBJ2-3	TGTGCCAGCAGCTTGGGTAGCCCCCCAGATACGCAGTATTTT	CASSLGSPPDTQYF
.	TRBV7-8	.	TRBJ1-3	TGTGCCAGCAGCTTCGATTCAGGGCCGAGTCGGTCTGGAAACACCATATATTTT	CASSFDSGPSRSGNTIYF
TRBD1	TRBV13	.	TRBJ2-7	TGTGCCAGCAGCTTACGGTCCAGGGGGCAATCCTACGAGCAGTACTTC	CASSLRSRGQSYEQYF
TRBD2	TRBV28	.	TRBJ2-1	TGTGCCAGCAGCCTTAGCGGGGGGCACAATGAGCAGTTCTTC	CASSLSGGHNEQFF
TRBD1	TRBV25-1	once	TRBJ2-2	TGTGCCAGCAGTACCGGGACAGGGGACACCGGGGAGCTGTTTTTT	CASSTGTGDTGELFF
TRBD1	TRBV28	.	TRBJ1-3	TGTGCCAGCAGTTTGCCCACGGGACAGGGAAACACCATATATTTT	CASSLPTGQGNTIYF
.	TRBV7-8	.	TRBJ2-1	TGTGCCAGCACCCCCAGATCCTTCTCCTACAATGAGCAGTTCTTC	CASTPRSFSYNEQFF
.	TRBV27	.	TRBJ2-7	TGTGCCAGCAGTTCCGCAGCCGGCAGGGTCCTTTCCGAGCAGTACTTC	CASSSAAGRVLSEQYF
TRBD1	TRBV18	few	TRBJ1-2	TGTGCCAGCTCAGAGGGACAGGAGGATGGCTACACCTTC	CASSEGQEDGYTF
.	TRBV6-5	.	TRBJ1-5	TGTGCCAGCAGTCCCTCACAGGGCGGGGGTCAGCCCCAGCATTTT	CASSPSQGGGQPQHF
.	TRBV23-1	.	TRBJ1-1	TGCGCCAGCAGTCGAGCCGGCGGATTGAACACTGAAGCTTTCTTT	CASSRAGGLNTEAFF
.	TRBV7-8	.	TRBJ2-3	TGTGCCAGCAGCTTAGTTGGGGGGCCCAGGGGGACAGATACGCAGTATTTT	CASSLVGGPRGTDTQYF
.	TRBV10-2	.	TRBJ1-2	TGCGCCAGCAGCAGGGGTGGATCTGGCTACACCTTC	CASSRGGSGYTF
TRBD2	TRBV9	.	TRBJ2-1	TGTGCCAGCAGCGTACGGCGGGGGGACTACAATGAGCAGTTCTTC	CASSVRRGDYNEQFF
TRBD2	TRBV7-2	few	TRBJ2-1	TGTGCCAGCAGCTTAGCTGGGACTAGCGGGAGACACAATGAGCAGTTCTTC	CASSLAGTSGRHNEQFF
TRBD1	TRBV30	.	TRBJ1-4	TGTGCCTCCTCGAGTGTGGGGACAGGGCGGGAGGAAAAACTGTTTTTT	CASSSVGTGREEKLFF
.	TRBV7-9	.	TRBJ2-1	TGTGCCAGCAGCTTAGCCGATTATTCTAGGGAGGGGACAAGGGAGCAGTTCTTC	CASSLADYSREGTREQFF
.	TRBV11-2	.	TRBJ2-3	TGTGCCAGCAGCTTTACAGGTAGCCGAGATACGCAGTATTTT	CASSFTGSRDTQYF
TRBD1	TRBV13	.	TRBJ2-7	TGTGCCAGCAGCCAACAGACAGGGAGCTCCTACGAGCAGTACTTC	CASSQQTGSSYEQYF
TRBD1	TRBV19	.	TRBJ1-1	TGTGCCAGTAGTATAGGTGGGACAGGGGAAGGAGCTTTCTTT	CASSIGGTGEGAFF
TRBD1	TRBV2	.	TRBJ1-1	TGTGCCAGCAGTAGAGGACAGGGCCCAGGTGAAGCTTTCTTT	CASSRGQGPGEAFF
TRBD1	TRBV7-9	.	TRBJ1-5	TGTGCCAGCAGATTGGGACAGGTTTGTCAGCCCCAGCATTTT	CASRLGQVCQPQHF
TRBD1	TRBV6-1	.	TRBJ1-4	TGTGCCAGCAGTGTCCGACAGGGGGAAAGGGAAAAACTGTTTTTT	CASSVRQGEREKLFF